This TCR beta chain was sequenced for a study of blood T cell repertoires in COVID-19. Study background: Sites in the United States, Italy and Spain provided acute and convalescent COVID-19 samples. PBMCs, B-cell-depleted T cells, or T cells provided the cDNA or gDNA that made up the material.

Original data processing: Nucleated cell number was recorded as an estimate derived from reference gene primer amplification. The data were produced by immunoSEQ multiplex PCR, yet TCRdb's version contains in-frame clones alone and is incomplete. V, J and clone size were drawn from that table, and D and trimming were deduced from the DNA. The sample has approximately 200,000 clones; 87% are singletons. This clone was seen a few times. The source material was peripheral blood. This clonotype was obtained from a man in his sixties who had recovered from COVID-19.

The CDR3 sequence is CASRLQGDTGELFF. The CDR3 DNA reads TGTGCCAGCAGATTACAGGGGGACACCGGGGAGCTGTTTTTT. The rearrangement joins TRBV7-3 to TRBJ2-2; 8 nucleotides line up with TRBD1. Germline CDR1 and CDR2: SGHTA and FQGTGA. V shed 6 bases, J shed 3 bases, and the junction held 3 bases outside the gene matches. CDR3 length: 14 residues.